The clone carrying this TCR beta chain was seen a few times. Antigen specificity is unknown. The data are from a study of response to subunit inactivated influenza vaccine. Study observations and caveats: The authors put forward the suggestion that each seasonal influenza vaccination may bring in only a limited number of new T cells.

J lost 6 bases, V lost 4 bases, and 5 bases had no gene match. The CDR3 runs to 13 residues. Germline CDR1 reads SGHRS; CDR2 reads YFSETQ. Each CDR3 protein is one row after TCRdb ran MiXCR on the RT-PCR reads. The table shows hundreds of thousands of distinct CDR3 sequences, with around 8% occurring only once. This clonotype was obtained from a man between 50 and 75 years old who received an inactivated influenza vaccine. Specimen: PBMCs from blood, collected 23 to 25 months after vaccination. This sequence joins TRBV5-1 and TRBJ1-1; 8 bases are a match to TRBD1. CDR3 sequence: CASSTKDRAEAFF. The CDR3 DNA sequence: TGCGCCAGCAGCACCAAGGACAGGGCTGAAGCTTTCTTT.